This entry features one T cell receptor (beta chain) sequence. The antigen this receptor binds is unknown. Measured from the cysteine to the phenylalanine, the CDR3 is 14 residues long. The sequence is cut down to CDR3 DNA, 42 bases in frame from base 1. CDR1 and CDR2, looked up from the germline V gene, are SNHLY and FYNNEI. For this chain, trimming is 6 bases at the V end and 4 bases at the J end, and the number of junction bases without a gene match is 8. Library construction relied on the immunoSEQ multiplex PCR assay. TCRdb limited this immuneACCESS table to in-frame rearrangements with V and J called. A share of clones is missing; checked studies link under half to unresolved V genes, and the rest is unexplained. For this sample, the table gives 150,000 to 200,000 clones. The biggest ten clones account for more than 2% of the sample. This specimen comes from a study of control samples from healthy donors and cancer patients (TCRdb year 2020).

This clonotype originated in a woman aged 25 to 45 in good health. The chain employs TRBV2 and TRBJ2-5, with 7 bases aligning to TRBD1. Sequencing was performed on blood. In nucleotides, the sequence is TGTGCCAGCAGCTACGGACAGGCCTTAGAGACCCAGTACTTC. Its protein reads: CASSYGQALETQYF. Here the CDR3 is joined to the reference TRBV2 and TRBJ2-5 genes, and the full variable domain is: EPEVTQTPSHQVTQMGQEVILRCVPISNHLYFYWYRQILGQKVEFLVSFYNNEISEKSEIFDDQFSVERPDGSNFTLKIRSTKLEDSAMYFCASSYGQALETQYFGPGTRLLVL.